The rows below give T cell receptor beta chains drawn from one sample of a study of cytomegalovirus exposure and HLA in healthy donors. Here immunoSEQ multiplex PCR was the method, and the copy in TCRdb shows in-frame clones only, minus some. The sample includes approximately 230,000 clones, 87% of them seen just once. Material: PBMCs. All receptors come from a man younger than 30 in good health and CMV-seropositive. The CDR3 runs from the conserved cysteine through the conserved F or W. The order of the fields is J gene, V gene, CDR3 length, CDR3 protein.

TRBJ2-5	TRBV7-8	14	CASSLHSSLETQYF
TRBJ2-7	TRBV10-3	11	CATTDNYEQYF
TRBJ1-3	TRBV19	16	CASSPWDRGTGNTIYF
TRBJ1-2	TRBV9	14	CASSPRKGDYGYTF
TRBJ2-7	TRBV5-1	14	CASSLQGGGYEQYF
TRBJ2-7	TRBV7-9	16	CASSPPIREPPYEQYF
TRBJ2-3	TRBV6-5	13	CASSSPGLDTQYF
TRBJ1-5	TRBV27	15	CASSPTEGANQPQHF
TRBJ2-7	TRBV7-9	14	CASSPFDRPDEQYF
TRBJ2-1	TRBV27	15	CASWPGLDSDNEQFF
TRBJ2-7	TRBV4-1	17	CASSRLSLRTSVYEQYF
TRBJ1-2	TRBV6-5	15	CASSYSLVGQQGYTF
TRBJ2-7	TRBV19	13	CASRAAGANEQYF
TRBJ1-1	TRBV5-6	13	CASSFEGSTEAFF
TRBJ2-1	TRBV19	15	CASSQWGGGYNEQFF
TRBJ1-4	TRBV28	17	CASSPPRGRGGDEKLFF
TRBJ2-7	TRBV11-2	16	CASSSSRGPAVYEQYF
TRBJ2-7	TRBV7-2	14	CASSSNGLIYEQYF
TRBJ1-1	TRBV19	14	CASSYGSQGTEAFF
TRBJ2-3	TRBV5-1	12	CASSGTSDTQYF
TRBJ2-7	TRBV7-2	14	CASSNGRWFDEQYF
TRBJ2-7	TRBV2	14	CASRRDSLNYEQYF
TRBJ2-1	TRBV6-6	12	CASNQGYNEQFF
TRBJ2-5	TRBV5-1	15	CASSLAPTLRETQYF
TRBJ1-4	TRBV19	15	CASSIGGTANEKLFF
TRBJ2-1	TRBV7-8	16	CASTARLAGGFNEQFF
TRBJ2-1	TRBV6-4	14	CASSDSGMANEQFF
TRBJ2-5	TRBV11-2	16	CASSPLSRTGWQTQYF